This TCR beta chain was observed in a study of neurological immune-mediated disorders. Per sequencing run, 15-18 subjects together gave over 190 million TCR-beta sequences. Each CDR3 protein is one row after TCRdb ran MiXCR on the 5' RACE reads. The sample has about 38,000 distinct CDR3 sequences; over 8.5% are singletons. Regarding time point: technical triplicate 1. Where libraries were unsorted, they were derived from 2 million PBMCs stored at -80 degrees C. Study-wide points: Multiple sclerosis, the disease with the least TCR clonal expansion, fell below healthy controls, whereas HTLV-1-associated myelopathy showed the most.

Ten or more counts support this clonotype. Antigen: not known. V lost 0 bases to trimming and J lost 5 bases, with 7 bases between them. The V gene's germline CDR1 is LNHNV and CDR2 YYDKDF (reference sequence). This CDR3 has 13 residues. This clonotype originated in a man aged 55 to 70 with HTLV-1-associated myelopathy (HAM/TSP). The sequenced material came from PBMCs. The chain recombines TRBV15 with TRBJ2-5, with D uncertain. Here the CDR3 reads CATSRDRSETQYF. CDR3 coding DNA: TGTGCCACCAGCAGAGATAGAAGTGAGACCCAGTACTTC.